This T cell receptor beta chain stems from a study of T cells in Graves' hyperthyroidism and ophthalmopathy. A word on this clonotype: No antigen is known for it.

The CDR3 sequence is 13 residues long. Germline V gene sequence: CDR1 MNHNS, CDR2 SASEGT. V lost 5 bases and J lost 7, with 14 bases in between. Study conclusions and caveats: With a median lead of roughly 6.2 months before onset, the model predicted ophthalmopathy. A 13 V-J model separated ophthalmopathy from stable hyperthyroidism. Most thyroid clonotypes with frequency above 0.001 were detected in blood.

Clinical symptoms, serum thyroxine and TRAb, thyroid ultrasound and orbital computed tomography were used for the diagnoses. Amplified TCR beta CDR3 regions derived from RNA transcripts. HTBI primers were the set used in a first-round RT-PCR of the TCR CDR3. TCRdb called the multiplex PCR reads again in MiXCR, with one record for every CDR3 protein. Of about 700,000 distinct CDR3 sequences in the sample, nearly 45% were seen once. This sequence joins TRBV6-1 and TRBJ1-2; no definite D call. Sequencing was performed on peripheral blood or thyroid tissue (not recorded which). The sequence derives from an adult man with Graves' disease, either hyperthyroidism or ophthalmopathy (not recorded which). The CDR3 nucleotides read TGTGCCAGCAGTCCCCAGTGGGGATTTGGCTACACCTTC. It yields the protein CASSPQWGFGYTF.